What follows is one TCR beta chain and its context. TCRdb fed the RT-PCR reads into MiXCR, producing one record per CDR3 protein. The repertoire holds hundreds of thousands of distinct CDR3 sequences, around 11% seen once, with 11% in the top ten. This record belongs to a study of response to subunit inactivated influenza vaccine. V was clipped by 0 bases and J by 4 bases, with 19 bases between them. CDR1 and CDR2 from the germline V gene are DFQATT and SNEGSKA (reference sequence). The CDR3 runs 16 residues. Another study also made use of these data, one on T cells expressing NK-cell markers. That work states: TCR beta libraries carry UMIs added by 5'RACE template switching. Each of about 6 donors carried dominant NKG2C+ clonotypes accounting for roughly 1.0-8% of CD8+ T cells. Leadership of the CD3+CD56-NKG2C+ fraction also belonged to these clonotypes in several donors.

The chain has TRBV20-1 and TRBJ2-7; perhaps TRBD1 as D (6 bases). The receptor's source is a man over 45 who received an inactivated influenza vaccine. The specimen was PBMCs from blood, collected on the day of vaccination. The CDR3 DNA follows: TGCAGTGCTAGAGATTCGGGACAAGGAGGTGGATACGAGCAGTACTTC. As protein: CSARDSGQGGGYEQYF.